Each of the 25 T cell receptor beta chains below was sequenced from the same sample in a study of CD8 T cells in Susac syndrome. When the RNA was reverse transcribed, random hexamers were used with an input of about 0.5 to 1 ug. MiXCR, applied by TCRdb to the immunoSEQ multiplex PCR reads, yields one record per CDR3 protein. Among a few hundred thousand distinct CDR3 sequences, more than 70% were seen once, and the ten largest hold roughly 0.11%. Specimen: CD8+ T cells from PBMCs. These receptors all come from a human donor with multiple sclerosis.

The chain has TRBV2 and TRBJ2-7, with no clear D. V lost 4 bases, J lost 6 bases, and 4 bases lay in between. CDR1 and CDR2 from the germline V gene are SNHLY and FYNNEI. The length of the CDR3 is 10 residues. The CDR3 loop reads CASSGGEQYF. Written as DNA, the CDR3 is TGTGCCAGCAGTGGGGGCGAGCAGTACTTC.

The chain employs TRBV6-5 and TRBJ2-7, with 7 bases that match TRBD2. CDR1 is MNHEY, CDR2 SVGAGI, per germline. The CDR3 has 15 amino acids. The V segment lost 5 bases and the J segment 3 bases; nucleotides outside the gene matches: 10. In DNA form, the CDR3 reads TGTGCCAGCAGTCCTTGGGGAGGGAACTTCTACGAGCAGTACTTC. This encodes CASSPWGGNFYEQYF.

The chain joins TRBV5-4 to TRBJ1-2; D remains unclear. The CDR3 is 16 amino acids. CDR1 and CDR2 from the germline V gene are SGHNT and YYREEE (reference sequence). Trimming took 3 bases from V and 5 from J, leaving 20 bases between them. The CDR3 sequence is CASSWRNEGQAYGYTF. CDR3 nucleotides: TGTGCCAGCAGCTGGCGAAACGAGGGCCAGGCGTATGGCTACACCTTC.

The rearrangement uses TRBV7-4 and TRBJ1-1; 9 positions agree with TRBD1. The J segment lost 7 bases and the V segment lost 4 bases, leaving 16 bases of the junction unmatched. There are 17 residues in the CDR3. Germline V gene data show CDR1 as SGHVT and CDR2 as SQSDAQ. The DNA of the CDR3 is TGTGCCAGCAGCTCGGTCCCGGGACAGGGAAAGAATGGTGAAGCTTTCTTT. Its protein is CASSSVPGQGKNGEAFF. Based on the CDR3 plus reference TRBV7-4 and TRBJ1-1, the full variable domain is GAGVSQSPRYKVAKRGRDVALRCDSISGHVTLYWYRQTLGQGSEVLTYSQSDAQRDKSGRPSGRFSAERPERSVSTLKIQRTEQGDSAVYLCASSSVPGQGKNGEAFFGQGTRLTVV.

A single count supports this clonotype. The chain combines TRBV29-1 with TRBJ1-2, with D possibly TRBD1 on 5 matching bases. CDR3 length equals 12 residues. Per the germline V gene, CDR1 is SQVTM and CDR2 is ANQGSEA. The V and J ends lost 5 bases and 8 bases respectively, with 15 bases between them. CDR3 coding DNA: TGCAGCGTTCCGGGACCCGAGGGCGGCTACACCTTC. Protein: CSVPGPEGGYTF.

This clonotype appeared a single time. The chain carries TRBV30 and TRBJ1-2; maybe TRBD1 (5 bases). Germline-derived CDR1 and CDR2 are GTSNPN and SVGIG (reference sequence). Trimming took 0 bases from V and 2 from J, leaving 13 bases between them. This CDR3 is built from 15 residues. CDR3: CAWSVGGEDNYGYTF. The CDR3, as DNA: TGTGCCTGGAGTGTTGGGGGGGAGGACAACTATGGCTACACCTTC. Full variable domain (remainder filled in from reference TRBV30 and TRBJ1-2): SQTIHQWPATLVQPVGSPLSLECTVEGTSNPNLYWYRQAAGRGLQLLFYSVGIGQISSEVPQNLSASRPQDRQFILSSKKLLLSDSGFYLCAWSVGGEDNYGYTFGSGTRLTVV.

The chain links TRBV30 to TRBJ2-6; D gene unclear. This CDR3 is built from 15 residues. Trimming shortened V by 0 bases and J by 3 bases, and 9 bases separated the two germline ends. The germline V gene encodes CDR1 GTSNPN and CDR2 SVGIG (reference sequence). CDR3 sequence reads: CAWSVLGFGANVLTF. CDR3 nucleotide sequence: TGTGCCTGGAGTGTACTGGGGTTTGGGGCCAACGTCCTGACTTTC.

This clonotype has a single count. The genes are TRBV6-5 and TRBJ1-1; maybe TRBD1 (5 bases). Trimming shortened V by 2 bases and J by 3 bases, and 16 bases separated the two germline ends. In germline, CDR1 is MNHEY, CDR2 SVGAGI. This CDR3 contains 16 residues. The CDR3 is CASSYPPGGRDTEAFF. CDR3 sequence (DNA): TGTGCCAGCAGTTACCCCCCCGGGGGGAGGGACACTGAAGCTTTCTTT.

The chain carries TRBV30 and TRBJ2-5; TRBD1 or TRBD2 may be the D gene (5 bases each). CDR1 and CDR2 from the germline V gene are GTSNPN and SVGIG (reference sequence). The length of the CDR3 is 13 residues. Deletions cut 5 bases from V and 5 bases from J, with 15 bases between. CDR3 residues: CAWDSGTGETQYF. In DNA form, the CDR3 reads TGTGCCTGGGACTCCGGGACGGGGGAGACCCAGTACTTC.

The rearrangement links TRBV9 to TRBJ2-7; 11 bases line up with TRBD2. CDR3 length equals 16 residues. J was trimmed by 4 bases and V by 0 bases; bases with no gene match: 6. Looked up from germline, CDR1 is SGDLS and CDR2 is YYNGEE. The CDR3 DNA is TGTGCCAGCAGCGTAGATCCACTAGCGGGAGCTTACGAGCAGTACTTC. This translates into CASSVDPLAGAYEQYF. The full variable domain, with the rest looked up from reference TRBV9 and TRBJ2-7, is DSGVTQTPKHLITATGQRVTLRCSPRSGDLSVYWYQQSLDQGLQFLIQYYNGEERAKGNILERFSAQQFPDLHSELNLSSLELGDSALYFCASSVDPLAGAYEQYFGPGTRLTVT.

V and J are TRBV5-1 and TRBJ2-1, with 9 bases matching TRBD1. The CDR3 spans 17 residues. J was trimmed by 0 bases and V by 4 bases; bases with no gene match: 8. CDR1 is SGHRS, CDR2 YFSETQ, per germline. DNA for the CDR3: TGCGCCAGCAGCAGAGGGGACAGGGAAAGCTCCTACAATGAGCAGTTCTTC. Its protein product is CASSRGDRESSYNEQFF.

The chain links TRBV5-1 to TRBJ2-7; perhaps D is TRBD1 or TRBD2 (6 bases each). Germline CDR1 reads SGHRS; CDR2 reads YFSETQ. V shed 4 bases and J shed 5 bases, with 19 bases lying between them. The CDR3 totals 15 residues. As DNA, the CDR3 is TGCGCCAGCAGCAGCCTGCTCGGGGGCGAGGACGAGCAGTACTTC. Its protein product is CASSSLLGGEDEQYF.

V gene TRBV5-1 combines with J gene TRBJ2-3; 11 nucleotides match TRBD2. The CDR3 is made up of 19 amino acids. J lost 0 bases, V lost 2 bases, and 11 bases had no gene match. Per the germline V gene, CDR1 is SGHRS and CDR2 is YFSETQ. The CDR3 reads CASSFDILLAGASTDTQYF. The CDR3 nucleotides read TGCGCCAGCAGCTTCGATATACTACTAGCGGGGGCGAGCACAGATACGCAGTATTTT.

This clonotype was seen a handful of times. J is TRBJ1-2 and V is TRBV6-1, with D possibly TRBD1 on 5 matching bases. CDR3 length: 14 residues. V was pared by 0 bases and J by 4 bases, with 9 bases between. From germline, CDR1 is MNHNS and CDR2 SASEGT. The DNA of the CDR3 is TGTGCCAGCAGTGAAGCCCTACAGGCCTATGGCTACACCTTC. Amino acid sequence: CASSEALQAYGYTF.

The chain has TRBV12-3 or TRBV12-4 and TRBJ1-5; 7 bases map to TRBD1. The CDR3 extends over 14 amino acids. After removal of 6 bases from V and 3 bases from J, the junction contained 5 bases not matched to a gene. CDR3 region: CASRGDRDNQPQHF. The CDR3 nucleotides are TGTGCCAGCAGAGGGGACAGAGACAATCAGCCCCAGCATTTT.

This chain connects TRBV6-5 to TRBJ2-1, with unresolved D. The V and J ends lost 2 bases and 4 bases respectively, with 6 bases between them. The CDR3 runs 13 residues. Germline CDR1 and CDR2: MNHEY and SVGAGI. CDR3 amino acids: CASSYDPYNEQFF. In DNA form, the CDR3 reads TGTGCCAGCAGTTACGACCCATACAATGAGCAGTTCTTC.

The rearrangement uses TRBV10-2 and TRBJ1-1, with D hard to call. The ends were cut back, 5 bases at V and 0 bases at J, with 10 bases in the middle. Germline V gene sequence: CDR1 WSHSY, CDR2 SAAADI. This CDR3 has 14 residues. The DNA of the CDR3 is TGCGCCAGCAGTTACAGCCTCATGAACACTGAAGCTTTCTTT. As protein: CASSYSLMNTEAFF.

This rearrangement joins TRBV20-1 to TRBJ1-4; no reliable D call. The V gene lost 5 bases and the J gene lost 5 bases, with 6 bases spanning the gap. Germline assignment: CDR1 DFQATT and CDR2 SNEGSKA (reference sequence). CDR3 size: 11 residues. This chain's CDR3 is CSAPNNEKLFF. The DNA for the CDR3 is TGCAGTGCTCCAAACAATGAAAAACTGTTTTTT.

This clonotype was detected once. The chain is built from TRBV4-1 and TRBJ2-1; TRBD2 aligns across 13 bases. V was pared by 7 bases and J by 7 bases, with 7 bases of the junction left unmatched. The germline V gene encodes CDR1 MGHRA and CDR2 YSYEKL. The CDR3 loop spans 15 amino acids. CDR3 region: CASKPGLAGFNEQFF. The CDR3 DNA follows: TGCGCCAGCAAACCGGGACTAGCGGGATTTAATGAGCAGTTCTTC.

In this sample, this clonotype turned up a few times. This chain uses TRBV6-5 with TRBJ2-1, with TRBD2 matching over 14 bases. Germline values: CDR1 MNHEY, CDR2 SVGAGI. V shed 5 bases and J 7 bases; nucleotides not matched to a gene: 4. This CDR3 has 15 amino acids. CDR3 region: CASSPRLAGGNEQFF. CDR3 nucleotide sequence: TGTGCCAGCAGTCCTAGACTAGCGGGAGGGAATGAGCAGTTCTTC.

The chain is built from TRBV10-3 and TRBJ2-7; D remains ambiguous. The CDR3 totals 14 residues. Trimming cost V 2 bases and J 0 bases, with 8 bases left between them. From germline, CDR1 is ENHRY and CDR2 SYGVKD. The CDR3 loop is CAISEVINSYEQYF. Written as DNA, the CDR3 is TGTGCCATCAGTGAGGTAATCAACTCCTACGAGCAGTACTTC.

This clonotype was seen just once. The chain has TRBV12-3 or TRBV12-4 and TRBJ2-1, with no clear D. V lost 2 bases and J 2 bases, leaving 4 bases between the germline ends. This CDR3 contains 13 residues. The CDR3 bases are TGTGCCAGCAGTTTAAATCCCTACAATGAGCAGTTCTTC. It is translated as CASSLNPYNEQFF.

The genes are TRBV20-1 and TRBJ2-1, with TRBD2 matching over 15 bases. Germline V CDR1 and CDR2: DFQATT, SNEGSKA (reference sequence). Losses at the gene ends were 3 bases for V and 7 bases for J; bases not matched to a gene: 10. There are 17 residues in the CDR3. Written as DNA, the CDR3 is TGCAGTGCTAGCAACCCTTCGGGACTAGCGGGGGGAAATGAGCAGTTCTTC. Protein sequence: CSASNPSGLAGGNEQFF.

V is TRBV6-5 and J is TRBJ2-1; 9 positions agree with TRBD1. The CDR3 contains 18 residues. The germline gives CDR1 MNHEY, CDR2 SVGAGI. Germline trimming cut 4 bases from V and 2 bases from J; bases unmatched to any gene: 12. CDR3 protein: CASSSLRTGGETYNEQFF. CDR3 DNA: TGTGCCAGCAGTTCGCTAAGAACAGGGGGCGAGACCTACAATGAGCAGTTCTTC.

The chain links TRBV29-1 to TRBJ2-3, with D perhaps being TRBD1 or TRBD2 (6 bases each). V was clipped by 5 bases and J by 0 bases, with 9 bases between them. This CDR3 has 13 amino acids. The germline V gene has CDR1 SQVTM and CDR2 ANQGSEA. The CDR3 loop reads CSVRGTSTDTQYF. CDR3 in DNA: TGCAGCGTTAGGGGGACTAGCACAGATACGCAGTATTTT.